This record looks at one T cell receptor beta chain sequence and its context. Its antigen remains undetermined. No much larger clone exists at a distance of one base, and base qualities are not known. The CDR3 regions of human TCRbeta chains were analyzed by immunosequencing. On the authors' methods: TCRs in the repertoires were compared against a reference library of SARS-CoV-2-specific TCRs that had been generated with the MIRA antigen-specificity platform. Breadth was defined as the fraction of unique TCRs that were SARS-CoV-2-associated, and depth was defined as the fraction of total T cells that were SARS-CoV-2-associated. Each spike-specific TCR was assigned to its reactive spike region and to a CD4 or CD8 class using the MIRA data. Log10-transformed breadth and depth values were compared by one-way ANOVA with Sidak's multiple comparisons tests. In its TCRdb copy, this immuneACCESS table keeps in-frame sequences only and misses some clones. Where compared with another copy, unresolved V genes explain less than half of these, and the others have no known cause. For V, J and clone size, that table is used; D and trimming come from the DNA. The sample yields approximately 92,000 clones; roughly 85% were counted once. Clones ranked in the top ten supply approximately 3% of the sample.

The intended sense of this specimen's time point label: baseline before first vaccination. The vaccinee samples were drawn from two UK trials, COV001 and COV002, one of which was a single-blind randomized controlled phase 2/3 trial testing AZD1222 (ChAdOx1 nCoV-19) in healthy adults. For TCRbeta chain sequencing, PBMC samples from trial participants were taken at day 0 and at day 28 after the second dose. Trimming at the junction amounts to 6 bases on V and 1 base on J, and the germline ends lie 9 bases apart. The germline V gene gives CDR1 as LGHNT and CDR2 as FRNRAP. The CDR3 covers 13 residues, taking in both the cysteine and the phenylalanine. The sequence is cut down to CDR3 DNA, 39 bases in frame from base 1. The sample comes from a study of T cell responses to AZD1222 COVID-19 vaccine (TCRdb year 2021). About the full investigation: Because spike-specific TCR depth and breadth did not differ between the two schedules, AZD1222 recipients who got a second dose at roughly 4 weeks were pooled with those who got a second dose at roughly 12 weeks. A total of approximately 230 trial participants underwent TCR sequencing, of whom some 210 received two doses of AZD1222 and around 26 received two doses of the MenACWY control vaccine. Trial participants were enrolled into age subgroups of 18-55, 56-69 and 70-plus years, which contained about 160, 30 and 59 TCR-sequenced participants, respectively. Summary of the overall study and its limitations: Participants were mostly white British and included more females than males, and it was suggested by the authors that clonal diversity may have been underestimated. Reportedly, almost half of the unique spike-specific TCRs recognized epitopes lying outside the regions that are mutated in the B.1.351 and B.1.1.7 variants. The whole spike protein was spanned by vaccine-associated CD4 TCRs, and dominant responses were seen in regions 160-218 and 743-854. Only 5 to 7 AZD1222 recipients were SARS-CoV-2 seropositive at baseline, limiting conclusions about previously exposed vaccinees. After two AZD1222 doses, spike-specific TCR breadth and depth were significantly higher than at day 0 and than in MenACWY recipients. The 56-69-year group was small, and its depth increase did not reach significance, likely because of low power. No day 14 peak-response samples were available, so repertoires were characterized only after the peak T cell response.

Material: peripheral blood, obtained on day 0 of AZD1222 vaccination. This receptor was identified in an adult in good health. This chain joins TRBV12-5 to TRBJ1-1; the D gene identity is not certain. This receptor carries the CDR3 CASGLGWNTEAFF. The DNA reads TGTGCTAGTGGCCTGGGCTGGAACACTGAAGCTTTCTTT.